The sequence of this T cell receptor beta chain was determined in a study of T-cell memory formation after mild COVID-19. Findings and limits, study-wide: Those CD4+ clones that contracted were mainly in CM and EM (CD8+ ones in EMRA).

On this clonotype itself: Its antigen remains unidentified.

The CDR3 spans 14 residues. Unmatched junction bases numbered 6, after V lost 3 bases and J lost 6 bases. Per germline, CDR1 DFQATT and CDR2 SNEGSKA (reference sequence). Researchers used 5'RACE with constant-segment primers to make TCR alpha and TCR beta cDNA libraries that carry sample barcodes and UMIs. MiXCR, applied by TCRdb to the 5' RACE reads, yields one record per CDR3 protein. This table holds 150,000 to 200,000 distinct CDR3 sequences, around 15% found once. The chain has TRBV20-1 and TRBJ2-1; 9 bases agree with TRBD2. The source material was PBMCs or a T cell subset sorted from them (not recorded which). This clonotype was sampled from an adult woman who had mild COVID-19 (a few samples of this study predate the infection). Cell type and time point are not known. CDR3 sequence reads: CSASRRTSVNEQFF. CDR3 in DNA: TGCAGTGCTAGCAGAAGGACTAGCGTCAATGAGCAGTTCTTC.